The T cell receptor beta chain described here comes from a study of Ad26.COV2.S vaccination and SARS-CoV-2 variants. Overall study: The donor belonged to the COV1001 Ad26.COV2.S trial arm.

Stated treatment: roughly 18 received Ad26.COV2.S at low or high dose, single or two shots; five or six received placebo; per-sample allocation not given. On day 63 after the first injection, vaccine and placebo recipients gave samples. Clones were sequenced by immunoSEQ multiplex PCR, and TCRdb holds only the in-frame ones, with some missing. This repertoire shows hundreds of thousands of clones, more than 80% found once; its top ten account for approximately 1.5%. V was pared by 4 bases and J by 10 bases, with 4 bases of the junction left unmatched. This CDR3 contains 12 residues. Germline V gives CDR1 SEHNR, CDR2 FQNEAQ (reference sequence).

The source of this sequence is a person aged 18-65 years who received the Ad26.COV2.S COVID-19 vaccine or a placebo. The sample in question was peripheral blood, obtained in a trial of Ad26.COV2.S vaccine versus placebo. The rearrangement uses TRBV7-9 and TRBJ2-3, with 8 nucleotides matching TRBD1. The CDR3: CASSSGQGAQYF. CDR3 sequence (DNA): TGTGCCAGCAGCTCCGGACAGGGCGCGCAGTATTTT.